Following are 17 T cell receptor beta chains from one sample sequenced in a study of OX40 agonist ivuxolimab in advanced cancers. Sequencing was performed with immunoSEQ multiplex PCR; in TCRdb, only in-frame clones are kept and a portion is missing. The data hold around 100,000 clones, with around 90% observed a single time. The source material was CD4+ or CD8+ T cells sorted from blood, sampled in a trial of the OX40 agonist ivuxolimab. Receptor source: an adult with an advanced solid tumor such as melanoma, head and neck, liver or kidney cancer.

This CDR3 reads CASSSTTGNTIYF. The CDR3 DNA reads TGTGCCAGCAGCTCAACCACTGGAAACACCATATATTTT. This chain connects TRBV11-2 to TRBJ1-3; unclear D gene. Trimming left V 4 bases short and J 2 bases short, with 6 bases between. Germline V CDR1 and CDR2: SGHAT, FQNNGV. This CDR3 has 13 residues.

CDR3 amino acids: CASSLMGYAEAFF. DNA of the CDR3: TGTGCCAGCAGCTTGATGGGATACGCTGAAGCTTTCTTT. The J gene is TRBJ1-1, the V gene TRBV5-5; D unclear. The CDR3 extends over 13 amino acids. Trimming removed 1 base from V and 6 bases from J, with 10 bases in between. In germline, CDR1 is SGHKS, CDR2 YYEKEE (reference sequence).

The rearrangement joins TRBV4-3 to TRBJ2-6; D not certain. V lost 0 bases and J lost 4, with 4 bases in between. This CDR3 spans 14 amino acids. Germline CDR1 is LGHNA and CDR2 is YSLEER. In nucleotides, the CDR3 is TGCGCCAGCAGCCAAGAGCCCGGGGCCAACGTCCTGACTTTC. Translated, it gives CASSQEPGANVLTF.

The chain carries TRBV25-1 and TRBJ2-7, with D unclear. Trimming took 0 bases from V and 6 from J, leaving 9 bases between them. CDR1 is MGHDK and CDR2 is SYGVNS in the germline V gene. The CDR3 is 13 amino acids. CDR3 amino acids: CASSEYGSSEQYF. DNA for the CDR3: TGTGCCAGCAGTGAATACGGCAGCAGCGAGCAGTACTTC.

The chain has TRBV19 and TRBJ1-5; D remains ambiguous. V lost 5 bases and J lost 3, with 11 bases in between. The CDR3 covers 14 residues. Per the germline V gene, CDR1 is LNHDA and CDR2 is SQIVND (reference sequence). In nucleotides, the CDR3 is TGTGCCAGTAGTGTTAGAGGGTTCAATCAGCCCCAGCATTTT. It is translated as CASSVRGFNQPQHF.

The CDR3 nucleotides are TGTGCCAGCAGCTTAGCGCTGGGCACCGGAAACACCATATATTTT. Translated: CASSLALGTGNTIYF. The chain recombines TRBV7-9 with TRBJ1-3; D not resolved. CDR1 and CDR2 from the germline V gene are SEHNR and FQNEAQ (reference sequence). V gave up 0 bases and J gave up 4 bases, with 10 bases separating them. The CDR3 is made up of 15 amino acids.

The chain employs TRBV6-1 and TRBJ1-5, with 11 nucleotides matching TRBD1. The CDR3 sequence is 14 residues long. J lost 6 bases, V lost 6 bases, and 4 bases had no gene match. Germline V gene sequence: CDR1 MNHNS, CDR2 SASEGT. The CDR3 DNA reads TGTGCCAGCAGCGAGGGGACAGGGGGTCAGCCCCAGCATTTT. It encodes CASSEGTGGQPQHF.

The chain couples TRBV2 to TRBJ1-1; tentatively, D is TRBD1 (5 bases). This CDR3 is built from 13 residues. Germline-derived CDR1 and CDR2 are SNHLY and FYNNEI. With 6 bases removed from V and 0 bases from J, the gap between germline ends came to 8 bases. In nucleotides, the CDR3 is TGTGCCAGCAGGTCAGGGTTGAACACTGAAGCTTTCTTT. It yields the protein CASRSGLNTEAFF.

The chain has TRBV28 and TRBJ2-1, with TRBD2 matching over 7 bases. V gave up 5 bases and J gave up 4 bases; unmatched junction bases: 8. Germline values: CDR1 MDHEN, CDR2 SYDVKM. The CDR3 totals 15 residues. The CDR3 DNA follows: TGTGCCAGCAGTGGACTAGGGCGGGGGTACAATGAGCAGTTCTTC. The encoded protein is CASSGLGRGYNEQFF.

The CDR3 is CASSRLLGTQYF. DNA of the CDR3: TGTGCCAGCAGCCGACTCTTGGGGACCCAGTACTTC. This rearrangement joins TRBV7-9 to TRBJ2-5; D gene ambiguous. CDR3 length: 12 residues. V lost 5 bases, J lost 7 bases, and 11 bases lay in between. Germline loops: CDR1 SEHNR, CDR2 FQNEAQ (reference sequence).

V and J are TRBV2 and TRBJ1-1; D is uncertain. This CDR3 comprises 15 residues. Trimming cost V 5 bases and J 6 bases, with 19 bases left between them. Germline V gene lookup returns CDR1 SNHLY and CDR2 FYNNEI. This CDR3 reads CASSLDGLKGAEAFF. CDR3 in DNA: TGTGCCAGCAGTCTAGACGGCCTAAAGGGAGCTGAAGCTTTCTTT.

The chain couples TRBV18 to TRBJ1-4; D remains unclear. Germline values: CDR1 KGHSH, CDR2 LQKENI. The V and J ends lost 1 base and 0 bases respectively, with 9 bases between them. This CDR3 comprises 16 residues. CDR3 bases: TGTGCCAGCTCACCACTCTGGGCAGCAACTAATGAAAAACTGTTTTTT. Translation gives CASSPLWAATNEKLFF.

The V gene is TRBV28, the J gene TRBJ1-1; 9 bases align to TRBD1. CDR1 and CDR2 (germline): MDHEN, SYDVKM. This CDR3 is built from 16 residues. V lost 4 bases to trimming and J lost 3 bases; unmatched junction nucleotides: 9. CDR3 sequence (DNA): TGTGCCAGCAGTTCGAACAGGGGGCGAACGTACACTGAAGCTTTCTTT. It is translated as CASSSNRGRTYTEAFF.

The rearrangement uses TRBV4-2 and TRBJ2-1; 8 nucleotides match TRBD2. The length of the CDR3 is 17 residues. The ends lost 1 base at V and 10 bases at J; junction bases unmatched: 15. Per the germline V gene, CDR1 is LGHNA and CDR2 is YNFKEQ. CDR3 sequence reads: CASSQVPTSDPEIEQFF. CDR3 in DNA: TGTGCCAGCAGCCAAGTTCCGACTAGCGACCCAGAGATAGAGCAGTTCTTC.

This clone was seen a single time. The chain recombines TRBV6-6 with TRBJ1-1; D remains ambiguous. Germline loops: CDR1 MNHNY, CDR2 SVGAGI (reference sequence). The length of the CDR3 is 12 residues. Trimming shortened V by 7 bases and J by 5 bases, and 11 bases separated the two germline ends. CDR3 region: CASTEGRTEAFF. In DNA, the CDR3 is TGTGCCAGCACCGAGGGAAGGACTGAAGCTTTCTTT.

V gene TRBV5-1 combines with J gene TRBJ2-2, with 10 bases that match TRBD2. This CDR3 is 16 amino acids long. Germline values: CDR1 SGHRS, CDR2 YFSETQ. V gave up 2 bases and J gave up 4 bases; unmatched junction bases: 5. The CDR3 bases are TGCGCCAGCAGCTTCACTAGCGGGATTGTCACCGGGGAGCTGTTTTTT. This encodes CASSFTSGIVTGELFF.

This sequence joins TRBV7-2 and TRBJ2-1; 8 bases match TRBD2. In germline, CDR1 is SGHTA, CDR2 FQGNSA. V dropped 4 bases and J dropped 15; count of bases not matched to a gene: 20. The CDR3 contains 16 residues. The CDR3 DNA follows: TGTGCCAGCAGCTCCCGTCCCGAAAAATATAGCGGGAAGGGGTTCTTC. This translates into CASSSRPEKYSGKGFF.